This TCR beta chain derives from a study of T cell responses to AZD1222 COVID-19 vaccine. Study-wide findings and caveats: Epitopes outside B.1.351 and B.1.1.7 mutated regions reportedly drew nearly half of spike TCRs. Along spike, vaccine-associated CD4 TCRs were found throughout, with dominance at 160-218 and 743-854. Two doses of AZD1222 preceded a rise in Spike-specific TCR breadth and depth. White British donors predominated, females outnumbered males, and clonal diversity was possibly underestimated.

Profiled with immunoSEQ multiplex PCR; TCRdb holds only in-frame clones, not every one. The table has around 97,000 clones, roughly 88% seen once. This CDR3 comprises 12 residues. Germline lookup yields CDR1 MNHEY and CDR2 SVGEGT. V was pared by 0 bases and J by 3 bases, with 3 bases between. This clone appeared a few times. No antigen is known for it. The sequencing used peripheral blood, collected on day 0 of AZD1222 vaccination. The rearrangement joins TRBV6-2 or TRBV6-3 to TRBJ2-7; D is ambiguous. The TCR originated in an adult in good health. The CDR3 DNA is TGTGCCAGCAGTTACTCGCGCTACGAGCAGTACTTC. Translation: CASSYSRYEQYF.